This T cell receptor beta chain is from a study of T cell responses to AZD1222 COVID-19 vaccine. Germline V gives CDR1 SGHTA, CDR2 FQGNSA. The CDR3 totals 12 residues. Trimming took 3 bases from V and 0 from J, leaving 3 bases between them. Comments on this clone: No antigen is known for it.

Generated by immunoSEQ multiplex PCR, the TCRdb table keeps only in-frame clones and is missing some. Of around 130,000 clones listed, 85% to 95% were seen once; the top ten hold 5.5% to 8%. General observations from the study: The study found vaccine-associated CD4 TCRs spanning spike, dominant at 160-218 and 743-854. The sample set comprised mostly white British donors with more females, and clonal diversity was possibly underestimated. Close to half of spike-specific TCRs reportedly recognize unmutated variant regions.

This specimen consisted of peripheral blood, obtained on day 0 of AZD1222 vaccination. The chain is built from TRBV7-2 and TRBJ2-7; the D is unclear. The sequence was collected from an adult in good health. CDR3 DNA: TGTGCCAGCAGCTTCGACTCCTACGAGCAGTACTTC. Translating gives CASSFDSYEQYF.